The next 29 T cell receptor beta chains were all read from a single sample in a study of T cells after yellow fever vaccination. TCRdb called the 5' RACE reads again in MiXCR, with one record for every CDR3 protein. The table records approximately 74,000 distinct CDR3 sequences, more than 5.5% of them present only once. The input for sequencing was CD8+ T cells sorted from PBMCs, taken less than 6 days after the first yellow fever vaccination. Receptors were obtained from a man aged 18 to 35 who received the YFV17D yellow fever vaccine.

This clonotype was seen only a few times. The chain is built from TRBV27 and TRBJ1-6, with 7 bases aligning to TRBD1. This CDR3 has 14 amino acids. CDR1 and CDR2 (germline): MNHEY, SMNVEV (reference sequence). The trim removed 8 bases at V and 13 bases at J, leaving 14 bases unmatched. The CDR3 nucleotides are TGTGCCAGCGCAATGGGACAGTGGGTCCTTCCCCTCCACTTT. Translation: CASAMGQWVLPLHF.

In its sample, this clonotype was seen many times. The V call is TRBV12-3 or TRBV12-4, the J call TRBJ1-1; TRBD1 matches at 7 bases. Trimming at V came to 4 bases and at J to 2 bases, leaving 4 bases not matched to a gene. The CDR3 sequence is 14 residues long. This CDR3 is CASSSGTDNTEAFF. In nucleotides, the CDR3 is TGTGCCAGCAGTTCCGGGACAGACAACACTGAAGCTTTCTTT.

This clonotype was seen repeatedly, ten times or more. The chain uses TRBV29-1 and TRBJ2-3; D is unresolved. The germline V and J ends were trimmed by 0 bases and 2 bases, with 6 bases remaining between them. Germline assignment: CDR1 SQVTM and CDR2 ANQGSEA. The CDR3 spans 13 residues. CDR3 DNA: TGCAGCGTTGAAGAGGAGAACACAGATACGCAGTATTTT. It codes for CSVEEENTDTQYF.

This clonotype was recorded a few times. The rearrangement joins TRBV7-9 to TRBJ1-5; D unresolved. V was clipped by 2 bases and J by 7 bases, with 6 bases between them. The CDR3 is 12 residues long. CDR1 is SEHNR, CDR2 FQNEAQ, per germline (reference sequence). The CDR3 reads CASSLLGQPQHF. In DNA form, the CDR3 reads TGTGCCAGCAGCTTATTGGGCCAGCCCCAGCATTTT.

The chain combines TRBV13 with TRBJ2-7, with no clear D. V lost 7 bases to trimming and J lost 5 bases, with 15 bases between them. The germline gives CDR1 PRHDT, CDR2 FYEKMQ (reference sequence). This CDR3 comprises 13 residues. The DNA for the CDR3 is TGTGCCAGCACCCCTGCAGGTTCCAACGAGCAGTACTTC. The encoded protein is CASTPAGSNEQYF. Drawing the rest from reference TRBV13 and TRBJ2-7, the complete variable domain is AAGVIQSPRHLIKEKRETATLKCYPIPRHDTVYWYQQGPGQDPQFLISFYEKMQSDKGSIPDRFSAQQFSDYHSELNMSSLELGDSALYFCASTPAGSNEQYFGPGTRLTVT.

This chain uses TRBV9 with TRBJ2-3; 7 nucleotides match TRBD2. The CDR3 loop spans 15 amino acids. CDR1 and CDR2 (germline): SGDLS, YYNGEE. The V gene end was trimmed by 4 bases and the J gene end by 3 bases; junction bases not matched to a gene: 8. The CDR3 spells CASSIHGRGTDTQYF. Here the CDR3 DNA reads TGTGCCAGCAGCATCCACGGGCGGGGGACAGATACGCAGTATTTT. The full variable domain, completed using reference TRBV9 and TRBJ2-3, is DSGVTQTPKHLITATGQRVTLRCSPRSGDLSVYWYQQSLDQGLQFLIQYYNGEERAKGNILERFSAQQFPDLHSELNLSSLELGDSALYFCASSIHGRGTDTQYFGPGTRLTVL.

This clonotype was seen many times. This sequence joins TRBV3-1 and TRBJ2-1; D perhaps matches TRBD2 (6 bases). V gave up 5 bases and J gave up 3 bases, with 17 bases separating them. Looked up from germline, CDR1 is LGHDT and CDR2 is YNNKEL (reference sequence). CDR3 length: 16 residues. CDR3 amino acids: CASSSPDGGYYNEQFF. For the CDR3, the DNA is TGTGCCAGCAGCTCTCCGGACGGGGGATACTACAATGAGCAGTTCTTC.

The chain's CDR3 is CASSQVDRGDSPLHF. CDR3 bases: TGCGCCAGCAGCCAAGTAGACAGGGGTGACTCACCCCTCCACTTT. The gene calls are TRBV4-1 and TRBJ1-6, with 8 bases lining up with TRBD1. Germline loops: CDR1 MGHRA, CDR2 YSYEKL. The CDR3 runs to 15 residues. V lost 1 base and J lost 10; bases outside the gene matches: 6.

In this sample, this clonotype turned up many times. The V call is TRBV20-1, the J call TRBJ2-7, with 8 positions matching TRBD1. This CDR3 has 14 residues. Germline V gives CDR1 DFQATT, CDR2 SNEGSKA (reference sequence). Trimming took 2 bases from V and 3 from J; bases not matched to a gene: 6. The CDR3 region has the DNA TGCAGTGCTAGACCACCGGACAGGGACTACGAGCAGTACGTC. This translates into CSARPPDRDYEQYV.

This clonotype was detected a few times. The genes are TRBV9 and TRBJ1-1; D is undetermined. Trimming cost V 0 bases and J 0 bases, with 6 bases left between them. The CDR3 totals 14 residues. Germline V gives CDR1 SGDLS, CDR2 YYNGEE. CDR3 region: CASSVGTVNTEAFF. CDR3 in DNA: TGTGCCAGCAGCGTAGGGACCGTGAACACTGAAGCTTTCTTT.

In its sample, this clonotype was seen many times. The chain joins TRBV7-6 to TRBJ2-2; no clear D gene. V was pared by 5 bases and J by 2 bases, with 15 bases between. Germline lookup yields CDR1 SGHVS and CDR2 FNYEAQ. The CDR3 runs to 16 residues. This CDR3 is CASSVMVAVNTGELFF. The CDR3, as DNA: TGTGCCAGCAGCGTGATGGTGGCAGTTAACACCGGGGAGCTGTTTTTT.

CDR3 region: CASRQSTGELFF. The CDR3 nucleotides read TGTGCCAGCAGACAGTCCACCGGGGAGCTGTTTTTT. The chain has TRBV6-2 or TRBV6-3 and TRBJ2-2; no clear D. CDR3 length: 12 residues. V gave up 6 bases and J gave up 4 bases, with 6 bases separating them. Germline V gene lookup returns CDR1 MNHEY and CDR2 SVGEGT.

This clonotype has a handful of counts. This sequence joins TRBV7-3 and TRBJ2-3; D gene ambiguous. The V end lost 4 bases, the J end lost 5 bases, and 10 bases lay between the germline ends. Germline V gene lookup returns CDR1 SGHTA and CDR2 FQGTGA. This CDR3 has 13 residues. The CDR3 bases are TGTGCCAGCAGCTCCTTCCTCGGAGATACGCAGTATTTT. Its protein is CASSSFLGDTQYF.

The J gene is TRBJ2-1, the V gene TRBV5-1, with 8 bases lining up with TRBD2. CDR3 size: 16 residues. V lost 4 bases, J lost 3 bases, and 9 bases stayed unmatched. Germline V gene data show CDR1 as SGHRS and CDR2 as YFSETQ. CDR3 region: CASSSMNGTSYNEQFF. The CDR3 nucleotides read TGCGCCAGCAGCAGCATGAACGGGACTAGCTACAATGAGCAGTTCTTC.

This clonotype was seen a handful of times. The chain is built from TRBV5-5 and TRBJ2-1; 11 positions match TRBD1. The J segment lost 3 bases and the V segment lost 3 bases, leaving 2 bases of the junction unmatched. This CDR3 has 15 residues. Germline-derived CDR1 and CDR2 are SGHKS and YYEKEE (reference sequence). The CDR3 loop reads CASSWDRGDYNEQFF. In DNA, the CDR3 is TGTGCCAGCAGCTGGGACAGGGGGGACTACAATGAGCAGTTCTTC.

This clonotype appeared many times. The rearrangement joins TRBV7-2 to TRBJ2-5; D is undetermined. Trimming removed 5 bases at V and 0 bases at J, with 13 bases between. The germline CDR1 and CDR2 sequences are SGHTA and FQGNSA. This CDR3 region has 15 residues. In nucleotides, the CDR3 is TGTGCCAGCAGCCTCTATGTAGACTACCAAGAGACCCAGTACTTC. Translated: CASSLYVDYQETQYF.

This clonotype was seen many times. The chain employs TRBV15 and TRBJ2-3, with D possibly matching TRBD1 (5 bases). Germline values: CDR1 LNHNV, CDR2 YYDKDF (reference sequence). V was shortened by 9 bases and J by 1 base, with 11 bases between the two germline ends. The CDR3 has 13 residues. The chain's CDR3 is CATDSDGTDTQYF. The CDR3 region has the DNA TGTGCCACAGACAGCGATGGCACAGATACGCAGTATTTT.

In this sample, this clonotype turned up a few times. The chain combines TRBV9 with TRBJ2-5, with a tentative D call TRBD2 (6 bases). This CDR3 is built from 13 residues. V was cut by 3 bases and J by 9 bases, with 15 bases left in between. Germline CDR1 reads SGDLS; CDR2 reads YYNGEE. Here the CDR3 reads CASSGLSGGAQYF. DNA for the CDR3: TGTGCCAGCAGCGGCCTGAGCGGAGGGGCCCAGTACTTC.

This clonotype was recorded many times. This sequence joins TRBV4-3 and TRBJ2-2; 8 nucleotides align to TRBD2. Trimming cost V 2 bases and J 6 bases; bases outside gene matches: 5. Germline-derived CDR1 and CDR2 are LGHNA and YSLEER. The CDR3 runs to 15 residues. The CDR3: CASSQRGGYAGELFF. CDR3 in DNA: TGCGCCAGCAGCCAACGCGGGGGGTACGCCGGGGAGCTGTTTTTT.

The genes are TRBV12-2 and TRBJ1-6; whether TRBD1, the table's D call, matches the DNA was not checked. TRBV12-2 is designated a pseudogene. CDR3 length: 16 amino acids. CDR3 residues: CASRLEVRQLNSPLHF. The CDR3 DNA follows: TGTGCAAGTCGCTTAGAAGTTCGACAGTTAAATTCACCCCTCCACTTT.

The V and J genes are TRBV19 and TRBJ2-1, with a tentative D call TRBD1 (6 bases). Germline V gene data show CDR1 as LNHDA and CDR2 as SQIVND (reference sequence). CDR3 length equals 14 residues. The ends were cut back, 2 bases at V and 10 bases at J, with 15 bases in the middle. Written as DNA, the CDR3 is TGTGCCAGTAGTATACACAGGGTCCAAGACGAGCAGTTCTTC. Translated, it gives CASSIHRVQDEQFF. Using reference TRBV19 and TRBJ2-1 for the parts outside the CDR3, the full variable domain is DGGITQSPKYLFRKEGQNVTLSCEQNLNHDAMYWYRQDPGQGLRLIYYSQIVNDFQKGDIAEGYSVSREKKESFPLTVTSAQKNPTAFYLCASSIHRVQDEQFFGPGTRLTVL.

This clonotype was detected many times. The genes are TRBV5-1 and TRBJ2-7; D gene unclear. This CDR3 contains 10 residues. V dropped 5 bases and J dropped 4 bases, with 4 bases sitting between them. In germline, CDR1 is SGHRS, CDR2 YFSETQ. The CDR3 protein is CASRTYEQYF. CDR3 DNA: TGCGCCAGCAGGACTTACGAGCAGTACTTC.

The chain employs TRBV27 and TRBJ1-6, with D maybe TRBD1 (6 bases). The germline gives CDR1 MNHEY, CDR2 SMNVEV (reference sequence). Between the trimmed V and J ends, which lost 11 bases and 11 bases, there was a span of 16 bases. This CDR3 is built from 12 residues. CDR3 DNA: TGTGCCGCGGGGGCAGGGGCGGCACCCCTCCACTTT. This translates into CAAGAGAAPLHF.

V and J are TRBV7-2 and TRBJ2-3; D unclear. The length of the CDR3 is 15 residues. Germline V lookup: CDR1 SGHTA, CDR2 FQGNSA. Trimming stripped 5 bases from V and 2 bases from J, with 14 bases between. The CDR3 DNA sequence: TGTGCCAGCAGCACTTACCCGACTTACACAGATACGCAGTATTTT. Translated, it gives CASSTYPTYTDTQYF. Full variable domain (rest looked up from reference TRBV7-2 and TRBJ2-3): GAGVSQSPSNKVTEKGKDVELRCDPISGHTALYWYRQSLGQGLEFLIYFQGNSAPDKSGLPSDRFSAERTGGSVSTLTIQRTQQEDSAVYLCASSTYPTYTDTQYFGPGTRLTVL.

This clonotype was seen many times. J is TRBJ2-2 and V is TRBV18; perhaps D is TRBD1 or TRBD2 (5 bases each). V lost 0 bases, J lost 5 bases, and 16 bases lay in between. There are 17 residues in the CDR3. Looked up from germline, CDR1 is KGHSH and CDR2 is LQKENI. The CDR3 protein is CASSPPPGPHRTGELFF. In nucleotides, the CDR3 is TGTGCCAGCTCACCACCCCCGGGACCCCACCGGACCGGGGAGCTGTTTTTT.

The chain is built from TRBV7-7 and TRBJ1-1; 7 nucleotides align to TRBD1. The V gene's germline CDR1 is SSHAT and CDR2 FNYEAQ (reference sequence). J was trimmed by 0 bases and V by 5 bases; bases with no gene match: 9. The length of the CDR3 is 16 residues. The CDR3 DNA is TGTGCCAGCAGCCCAACCTGGACAGGAATGAACACTGAAGCTTTCTTT. Its translation is CASSPTWTGMNTEAFF.

Ten or more counts support this clonotype. The gene calls are TRBV2 and TRBJ2-6; perhaps TRBD1 as D (5 bases). V lost 1 base and J lost 0, with 10 bases in between. The CDR3 length is 17 residues. Germline V lookup: CDR1 SNHLY, CDR2 FYNNEI. The DNA of the CDR3 is TGTGCCAGCAGTGAAGGGGGCAGCTCCTCTGGGGCCAACGTCCTGACTTTC. Protein product: CASSEGGSSSGANVLTF.

V and J are TRBV27 and TRBJ2-7, with TRBD2 matching 9 bases. The CDR3 runs to 17 residues. The ends lost 5 bases at V and 2 bases at J; junction bases unmatched: 13. Germline V gives CDR1 MNHEY, CDR2 SMNVEV (reference sequence). The CDR3 bases are TGTGCCAGCAGTCCACTGAGCAGCGGGGGGCCAACCTACGAGCAGTACTTC. It translates to CASSPLSSGGPTYEQYF.

Only a few counts were recorded for this clonotype. The chain links TRBV7-9 to TRBJ2-3, with a tentative D call TRBD1 (6 bases). From germline, CDR1 is SEHNR and CDR2 FQNEAQ (reference sequence). The CDR3 totals 16 residues. V lost 5 bases and J 7 bases, leaving 22 bases between the germline ends. CDR3 sequence (DNA): TGTGCCAGCAGCCGAGGGGCAGGGGCCCGGGGAAATACGCAGTATTTT. Protein product: CASSRGAGARGNTQYF. The entire variable domain, with the rest obtained from reference TRBV7-9 and TRBJ2-3, is as follows: DTGVSQNPRHKITKRGQNVTFRCDPISEHNRLYWYRQTLGQGPEFLTYFQNEAQLEKSRLLSDRFSAERPKGSFSTLEIQRTEQGDSAMYLCASSRGAGARGNTQYFGPGTRLTVL.